Each of the 14 T cell receptor beta chains below was sequenced from the same sample in a study of CD8+ T cells in alopecia areata. cDNA reverse transcribed from extracted RNA served as the sequencing template. Data came from immunoSEQ multiplex PCR; TCRdb stores just in-frame clones and leaves some out. The sample has about 250,000 clones; about three fifths are singletons. Treatment indicated: oral pan-JAK inhibitor, 5-10 mg twice daily. Sequencing was performed on CD4+ T cells sorted from blood, taken around week 54, from a patient treated with tofacitinib. The receptors stem from a human donor with alopecia areata.

The chain recombines TRBV5-1 with TRBJ2-3; 12 nucleotides match TRBD2. V lost 2 bases to trimming and J lost 9 bases; unmatched junction nucleotides: 1. The CDR3 covers 13 residues. In germline, CDR1 is SGHRS, CDR2 YFSETQ. CDR3: CASSFTSGGTQYF. For the CDR3, the DNA is TGCGCCAGCAGCTTTACTAGCGGGGGGACGCAGTATTTT.

This clone was seen many times. V gene TRBV9 combines with J gene TRBJ2-4; maybe TRBD2 (6 bases). The germline V gene has CDR1 SGDLS and CDR2 YYNGEE. The CDR3 contains 17 residues. Trimming took off 0 bases at V and 1 base at J, with 14 bases between the two ends. In DNA, the CDR3 is TGTGCCAGCAGCGTAGATCCTACGGAGGGGGCCAAAAACATTCAGTACTTC. This encodes CASSVDPTEGAKNIQYF.

The chain recombines TRBV5-6 with TRBJ2-7; D uncertain. V was cut by 1 base and J by 2 bases, with 13 bases left in between. The CDR3 contains 15 residues. Per germline, CDR1 SGHDT and CDR2 YYEEEE. The CDR3 loop is CASSLYIGVTYEQYF. In DNA, the CDR3 is TGTGCCAGCAGCTTGTACATTGGGGTAACCTACGAGCAGTACTTC.

In its sample, this clone was seen a few times. This sample also contains other DNA sequences that code for the same CDR3. The chain is built from TRBV4-2 and TRBJ1-5; D gene uncertain. Germline V gene sequence: CDR1 LGHNA, CDR2 YNFKEQ. V was shortened by 0 bases and J by 6 bases, with 6 bases between the two germline ends. The CDR3 spans 13 residues. DNA for the CDR3: TGTGCCAGCAGCCAAGATTTGCGTCAGCCCCAGCATTTT. Protein product: CASSQDLRQPQHF.

This chain connects TRBV6-1 to TRBJ2-2, with D possibly TRBD2 on 5 matching bases. V lost 4 bases to trimming and J lost 3 bases, with 15 bases between them. CDR1 and CDR2 from the germline V gene are MNHNS and SASEGT. The CDR3 length is 16 residues. Written as DNA, the CDR3 is TGTGCCAGCAGTGCCCTCGGCCGCGGGTACACCGGGGAGCTGTTTTTT. It is translated as CASSALGRGYTGELFF.

This clone was found a few times. V usage is TRBV2 and J usage is TRBJ2-1; no firm D call. The ends were cut back, 8 bases at V and 7 bases at J, with 12 bases in the middle. Germline assignment: CDR1 SNHLY and CDR2 FYNNEI. The CDR3 runs to 12 residues. Here the CDR3 reads CASRSLYNEQFF. The CDR3 DNA is TGTGCCAGCCGCTCATTATATAATGAGCAGTTCTTC.

This clone was seen a single time. The chain uses TRBV5-6 and TRBJ2-5, with no clear D. The length of the CDR3 is 13 residues. The germline gives CDR1 SGHDT, CDR2 YYEEEE. Between the trimmed V and J ends, which lost 2 bases and 5 bases, there was a span of 10 bases. CDR3 nucleotide sequence: TGTGCCAGCAGCTTTTCCCCTGGGGAGACCCAGTACTTC. Translation: CASSFSPGETQYF.

The chain uses TRBV4-2 and TRBJ1-2; unclear D gene. The CDR3 spans 13 residues. Germline lookup yields CDR1 LGHNA and CDR2 YNFKEQ. Trimming took 1 base from V and 4 from J, leaving 7 bases between them. The CDR3 region is CASSQGTSYGYTF. CDR3 nucleotides: TGTGCCAGCAGCCAAGGGACTTCCTATGGCTACACCTTC.

This chain uses TRBV29-1 with TRBJ1-4; maybe TRBD1 (5 bases). Germline V gene sequence: CDR1 SQVTM, CDR2 ANQGSEA. V was cut by 6 bases and J by 4 bases, with 12 bases left in between. The CDR3 length is 13 residues. CDR3 sequence (DNA): TGCAGCGTCCGAGCGGGACGTAATGAAAAACTGTTTTTT. Amino acids: CSVRAGRNEKLFF.

This clone occurred once. This chain joins TRBV29-1 and TRBJ2-1; 10 bases are shared with TRBD2. The junction had 18 bases not matched to a gene; V was cut back by 4 bases and J by 6 bases. CDR1 SQVTM and CDR2 ANQGSEA come from the germline V gene. The CDR3 length is 18 residues. The DNA for the CDR3 is TGCAGCGTTGCGCGATCGAGTCTAGCGGGGGCCCAGGGCAATGAGCAGTTCTTC. Encoded protein: CSVARSSLAGAQGNEQFF.

The V gene is TRBV4-3, the J gene TRBJ1-6; unclear D gene. This CDR3 has 16 amino acids. Germline CDR1 is LGHNA and CDR2 is YSLEER. Trimming cost V 6 bases and J 0 bases, with 12 bases left between them. As DNA, the CDR3 is TGCGCCAGCAGGGACCGGGCCAGCTCCTATAATTCACCCCTCCACTTT. The encoded protein is CASRDRASSYNSPLHF.

The V gene is TRBV5-6, the J gene TRBJ2-5, with TRBD1 identical over 8 bases. This CDR3 is 16 amino acids long. V gave up 1 base and J gave up 3 bases; unmatched junction bases: 8. Germline assignment: CDR1 SGHDT and CDR2 YYEEEE. CDR3 protein: CASSLYRGNRKETQYF. The CDR3 nucleotides read TGTGCCAGCAGCTTGTACAGGGGGAATCGTAAAGAGACCCAGTACTTC.

J is TRBJ2-7 and V is TRBV29-1, with TRBD1 matching over 9 bases. The CDR3 is made up of 13 amino acids. CDR1 and CDR2 (germline): SQVTM, ANQGSEA. Trimming removed 8 bases from V and 7 bases from J; junction bases left unmatched: 12. CDR3 amino acids: CSSTGQGSREQYF. The CDR3 DNA is TGCAGCTCAACGGGACAGGGATCGAGGGAGCAGTACTTC.

The chain carries TRBV27 and TRBJ2-3, with 7 bases fitting TRBD2. CDR1 and CDR2 from the germline V gene are MNHEY and SMNVEV (reference sequence). The CDR3 totals 15 residues. V shed 3 bases, J shed 3 bases, and the junction held 6 bases outside the gene matches. CDR3 nucleotides: TGTGCCAGCAGTTTCCGCGAGGGAGGGACAGATACGCAGTATTTT. This sequence encodes CASSFREGGTDTQYF.